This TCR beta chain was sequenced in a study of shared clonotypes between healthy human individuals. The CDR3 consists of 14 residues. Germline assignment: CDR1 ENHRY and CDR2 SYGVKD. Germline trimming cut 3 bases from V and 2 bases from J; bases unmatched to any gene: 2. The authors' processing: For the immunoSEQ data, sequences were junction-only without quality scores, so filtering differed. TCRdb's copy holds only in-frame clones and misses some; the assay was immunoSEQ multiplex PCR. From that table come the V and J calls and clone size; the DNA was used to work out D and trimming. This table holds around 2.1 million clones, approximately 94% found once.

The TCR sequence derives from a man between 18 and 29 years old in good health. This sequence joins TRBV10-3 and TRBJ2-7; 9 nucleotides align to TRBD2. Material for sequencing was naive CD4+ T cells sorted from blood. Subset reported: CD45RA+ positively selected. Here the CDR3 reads CAISDQREAYEQYF. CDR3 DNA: TGTGCCATCAGTGACCAGCGGGAGGCCTACGAGCAGTACTTC.